What follows are 8 T cell receptor beta chains derived from one specimen sequenced in a study of cytomegalovirus exposure and HLA in healthy donors. Primers included in the PCR were 60 Vbeta and 13 Jbeta primers. TCRdb's copy holds only in-frame clones and misses some; the assay was immunoSEQ multiplex PCR. The sample holds about 200,000 clones; 55% to 75% are singletons and the top ten take about 2.8%. The sequenced material came from PBMCs. The receptors here all came from a man aged 35 to 55 in good health and CMV-seropositive.

V and J are TRBV4-1 and TRBJ2-1, with 13 bases that match TRBD2. V dropped 1 base and J dropped 4; count of bases not matched to a gene: 7. The CDR3 has 18 residues. CDR1 is MGHRA, CDR2 YSYEKL, per germline. The CDR3 region is CASSQAKRLAGGYNEQFF. The CDR3 DNA reads as TGCGCCAGCAGCCAAGCGAAACGACTAGCGGGGGGATACAATGAGCAGTTCTTC.

In its sample, this clone was seen a few times. V and J are TRBV6-1 and TRBJ2-5, with TRBD2 identical over 9 bases. Germline-derived CDR1 and CDR2 are MNHNS and SASEGT. Trimming took 3 bases from V and 3 from J; bases not matched to a gene: 8. The CDR3 sequence is 16 residues long. CDR3 sequence (DNA): TGTGCCAGCAGTGACGCCTTCCAGCGGGGGGAAGAGACCCAGTACTTC. Its translation is CASSDAFQRGEETQYF.

The genes are TRBV18 and TRBJ1-3; possible D gene TRBD1, 6 bases. The CDR3 contains 18 residues. Germline values: CDR1 KGHSH, CDR2 LQKENI. V was trimmed by 4 bases and J by 0 bases, leaving 19 bases between them. This CDR3 is CASSHSSGHLNSGNTIYF. The DNA of the CDR3 is TGTGCCAGCTCACATAGCTCGGGACACCTTAACTCTGGAAACACCATATATTTT.

In this sample, this clone turned up a few times. The V gene is TRBV6-1, the J gene TRBJ1-2; D is unclear. The CDR3 sequence is 13 residues long. Per the germline V gene, CDR1 is MNHNS and CDR2 is SASEGT. V shed 4 bases and J shed 1 base, with 7 bases lying between them. CDR3 sequence (DNA): TGTGCCAGCAGTGTCACTGTTAACTATGGCTACACCTTC. It translates to CASSVTVNYGYTF.

The chain couples TRBV19 to TRBJ2-7, with D unclear. V was pared by 5 bases and J by 0 bases, with 8 bases between. Germline-derived CDR1 and CDR2 are LNHDA and SQIVND (reference sequence). This CDR3 region has 13 residues. For the CDR3, the DNA is TGTGCCAGTAGTTACAGTTCCTCCTACGAGCAGTACTTC. Encoded protein: CASSYSSSYEQYF.

This clone was observed a handful of times. The V and J genes are TRBV10-3 and TRBJ2-5, with D tentatively TRBD1 (6 bases). Per the germline V gene, CDR1 is ENHRY and CDR2 is SYGVKD. Trimming stripped 7 bases from V and 4 bases from J, with 13 bases between. This CDR3 has 13 amino acids. The CDR3 sequence is CAIMKQGGETQYF. CDR3 bases: TGTGCCATCATGAAACAGGGTGGAGAGACCCAGTACTTC.

J is TRBJ2-7 and V is TRBV11-3; D is ambiguous. Between the trimmed V and J ends, which lost 4 bases and 0 bases, there was a span of 7 bases. This CDR3 is built from 13 residues. Germline-derived CDR1 and CDR2 are SGHNT and YENEEA. CDR3 sequence: CASSSLSSYEQYF. Here the CDR3 DNA reads TGTGCCAGCAGCTCCCTGAGCTCCTACGAGCAGTACTTC.

DNA for the CDR3: TGTGCCAGCAGCTCACCGATACAGAGCTTGCTCCCCAATATCGGCGGCTACACCTTC. Translating gives CASSSPIQSLLPNIGGYTF. This chain uses TRBV5-8 with TRBJ1-2; D ambiguous. Germline V gene data show CDR1 as SGHTS and CDR2 as YDEGEE. This CDR3 is built from 19 residues. V was shortened by 3 bases and J by 8 bases, with 32 bases between the two germline ends.